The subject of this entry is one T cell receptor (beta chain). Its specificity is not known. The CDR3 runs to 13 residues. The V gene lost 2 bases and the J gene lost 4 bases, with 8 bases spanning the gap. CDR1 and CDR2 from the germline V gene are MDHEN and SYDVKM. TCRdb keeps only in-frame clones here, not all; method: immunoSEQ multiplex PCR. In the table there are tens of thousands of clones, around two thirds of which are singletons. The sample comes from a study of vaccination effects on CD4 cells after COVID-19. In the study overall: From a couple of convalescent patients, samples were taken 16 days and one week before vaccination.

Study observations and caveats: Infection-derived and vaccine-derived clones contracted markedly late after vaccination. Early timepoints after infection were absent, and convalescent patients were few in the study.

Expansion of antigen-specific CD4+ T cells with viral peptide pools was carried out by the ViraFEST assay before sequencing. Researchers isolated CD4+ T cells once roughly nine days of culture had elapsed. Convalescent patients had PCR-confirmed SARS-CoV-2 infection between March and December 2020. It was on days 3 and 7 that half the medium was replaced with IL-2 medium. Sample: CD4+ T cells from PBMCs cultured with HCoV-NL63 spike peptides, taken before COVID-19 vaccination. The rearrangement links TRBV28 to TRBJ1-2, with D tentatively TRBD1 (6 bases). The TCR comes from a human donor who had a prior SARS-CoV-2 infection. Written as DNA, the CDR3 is TGTGCCAGCAGTTTAGAGGGGGGCTATGGCTACACCTTC. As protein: CASSLEGGYGYTF.